Included here is one T cell receptor (beta chain) sequence, with context. Its antigen is not known. This entry comes from a study of Ad26.COV2.S vaccination and SARS-CoV-2 variants. Study-level information: Into the muscle, Ad26.COV2.S was dosed once or twice, 56 days apart.

TCRdb's copy holds only in-frame clones and misses some; the assay was immunoSEQ multiplex PCR. The sample holds about 260,000 clones, 70% to 90% seen once. Stated treatment: over 15 received Ad26.COV2.S at low or high dose, single or two shots; several received placebo; per-sample allocation not given. Collection of the samples took place on day 63 after the first injection of vaccine or placebo. An Ad26 vector that expressed Wuhan-strain SARS-CoV-2 spike constituted the vaccine. Per germline, CDR1 MNHEY and CDR2 SVGAGI. The CDR3 covers 14 residues. The V segment lost 6 bases and the J segment 4 bases; nucleotides outside the gene matches: 7. Study-level points and caveats: Quantification of TCR breadth and depth may have yielded underestimates of total T cell responses.

This TCR was sampled from a person between 18 and 65 years old who received the Ad26.COV2.S COVID-19 vaccine or a placebo. The chain links TRBV6-5 to TRBJ2-5, with 8 bases that match TRBD1. Sequences were derived from peripheral blood, sampled in a trial of Ad26.COV2.S vaccine versus placebo. This CDR3 is CASRFDRGRETQYF. CDR3 sequence (DNA): TGTGCCAGCAGATTTGACAGGGGCAGAGAGACCCAGTACTTC.